This TCR beta chain was obtained from a study of monozygotic twins with cystic fibrosis. This clone has only a few counts. Assay used: immunoSEQ multiplex PCR; TCRdb lists only in-frame clones, some missing. The data show around 33,000 clones, 84% seen once. V lost 3 bases and J lost 5, with 11 bases in between. The CDR3 is 14 residues long. Germline V gene sequence: CDR1 LNHDA, CDR2 SQIVND (reference sequence). The gene calls are TRBV19 and TRBJ1-5; tentatively, D is TRBD1 (5 bases). This TCR was sampled from a girl aged 2 to 10 with cystic fibrosis. The sequenced material came from blood. The CDR3 DNA reads as TGTGCCAGTAGTATGCGGGGCGCGGATCAGCCCCAGCATTTT. Translated, it gives CASSMRGADQPQHF.